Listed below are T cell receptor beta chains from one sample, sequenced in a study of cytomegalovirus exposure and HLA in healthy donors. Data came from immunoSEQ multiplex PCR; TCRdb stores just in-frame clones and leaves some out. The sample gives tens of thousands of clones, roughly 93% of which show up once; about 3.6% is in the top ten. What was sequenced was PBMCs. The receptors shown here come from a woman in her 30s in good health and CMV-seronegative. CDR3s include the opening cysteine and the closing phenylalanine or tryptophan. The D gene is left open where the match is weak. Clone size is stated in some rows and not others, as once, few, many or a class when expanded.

cdr3_aa: CASSALNEKLFF
cdr3_nt: TGTGCCAGCAGCGCCCTTAATGAAAAACTGTTTTTT
d_call: .
v_call: TRBV9
cdr3_length: 12
clone_size: .
j_call: TRBJ1-4

cdr3_aa: CASSLAVLRGNGNTIYF
cdr3_nt: TGTGCCAGCAGCTTAGCCGTGCTCAGGGGGAACGGAAACACCATATATTTT
d_call: TRBD1
v_call: TRBV7-2
cdr3_length: 17
clone_size: .
j_call: TRBJ1-3

cdr3_aa: CASSFHPTERGRYEQYF
cdr3_nt: TGTGCCAGCAGCTTTCACCCGACTGAGCGGGGGCGCTACGAGCAGTACTTC
d_call: TRBD2
v_call: TRBV7-2
cdr3_length: 17
clone_size: medium-sized
j_call: TRBJ2-7

cdr3_aa: CASSITGFFVHEQFF
cdr3_nt: TGTGCCAGTAGTATTACAGGGTTTTTCGTTCATGAGCAGTTCTTC
d_call: .
v_call: TRBV19
cdr3_length: 15
clone_size: once
j_call: TRBJ2-1

cdr3_aa: CASSLEAGLTYEQYF
cdr3_nt: TGTGCCAGCAGCTTAGAAGCCGGTCTTACTTACGAGCAGTACTTC
d_call: .
v_call: TRBV7-8
cdr3_length: 15
clone_size: .
j_call: TRBJ2-7

cdr3_aa: CASREGGADTEAFF
cdr3_nt: TGTGCCAGCCGAGAAGGGGGCGCGGACACTGAAGCTTTCTTT
d_call: TRBD1
v_call: TRBV28
cdr3_length: 14
clone_size: .
j_call: TRBJ1-1

cdr3_aa: CAWSGDRGKEKLFF
cdr3_nt: TGTGCCTGGAGTGGGGACAGGGGTAAAGAAAAACTGTTTTTT
d_call: TRBD1
v_call: TRBV30
cdr3_length: 14
clone_size: once
j_call: TRBJ1-4

cdr3_aa: CASSHTSTYEQYF
cdr3_nt: TGTGCCAGCAGTCACACCTCCACCTACGAGCAGTACTTC
d_call: .
v_call: TRBV27
cdr3_length: 13
clone_size: .
j_call: TRBJ2-7

cdr3_aa: CACDSIYGTEAFF
cdr3_nt: TGTGCCTGTGACAGTATCTATGGCACTGAAGCTTTCTTT
d_call: .
v_call: TRBV30
cdr3_length: 13
clone_size: .
j_call: TRBJ1-1

cdr3_aa: CASSSGQGASDTEAFF
cdr3_nt: TGTGCCAGCAGTTCTGGACAGGGGGCCTCGGACACTGAAGCTTTCTTT
d_call: TRBD1
v_call: TRBV6-5
cdr3_length: 16
clone_size: .
j_call: TRBJ1-1

cdr3_aa: CASSFRTGWAANYGYTF
cdr3_nt: TGTGCTAGCAGCTTCCGGACAGGGTGGGCGGCTAACTATGGCTACACCTTC
d_call: TRBD1
v_call: TRBV7-7
cdr3_length: 17
clone_size: few
j_call: TRBJ1-2

cdr3_aa: CASSYTRREAGDTQYF
cdr3_nt: TGTGCCAGCAGTTATACGAGGCGGGAGGCAGGAGATACGCAGTATTTT
d_call: TRBD2
v_call: TRBV6-5
cdr3_length: 16
clone_size: .
j_call: TRBJ2-3

cdr3_aa: CASSLMGGGAAGELFF
cdr3_nt: TGTGCCAGCAGCTTAATGGGCGGGGGGGCCGCCGGGGAGCTGTTTTTT
d_call: TRBD2
v_call: TRBV7-9
cdr3_length: 16
clone_size: .
j_call: TRBJ2-2

cdr3_aa: CASTRDGTDTQYF
cdr3_nt: TGTGCCAGCACGCGGGACGGCACAGATACGCAGTATTTT
d_call: .
v_call: TRBV6-6
cdr3_length: 13
clone_size: .
j_call: TRBJ2-3

cdr3_aa: CASSWGTGGYEQYF
cdr3_nt: TGTGCCAGCAGCTGGGGGACAGGGGGGTACGAGCAGTACTTC
d_call: TRBD1
v_call: TRBV5-5
cdr3_length: 14
clone_size: .
j_call: TRBJ2-7

cdr3_aa: CASRGPGGTEAFF
cdr3_nt: TGTGCCAGCAGGGGTCCTGGGGGCACTGAAGCTTTCTTT
d_call: .
v_call: TRBV19
cdr3_length: 13
clone_size: few
j_call: TRBJ1-1

cdr3_aa: CASIPPPGQGYGYTF
cdr3_nt: TGTGCCAGCATCCCACCCCCGGGACAGGGGTATGGCTACACCTTC
d_call: TRBD1
v_call: TRBV28
cdr3_length: 15
clone_size: few
j_call: TRBJ1-2

cdr3_aa: CASSRGQGTPEAFF
cdr3_nt: TGTGCCAGCTCCCGGGGACAGGGGACGCCTGAAGCTTTCTTT
d_call: TRBD1
v_call: TRBV9
cdr3_length: 14
clone_size: once
j_call: TRBJ1-1

cdr3_aa: CASHGLAGTTPSTDTQYF
cdr3_nt: TGTGCCAGCCACGGACTAGCGGGGACAACCCCTAGCACAGATACGCAGTATTTT
d_call: TRBD2
v_call: TRBV18
cdr3_length: 18
clone_size: .
j_call: TRBJ2-3

cdr3_aa: CASRLAGGGVQYF
cdr3_nt: TGTGCCAGCAGATTAGCGGGGGGGGGCGTTCAGTACTTC
d_call: TRBD2
v_call: TRBV27
cdr3_length: 13
clone_size: once
j_call: TRBJ2-4

cdr3_aa: CASSFSYGYTF
cdr3_nt: TGTGCCAGCAGTTTTAGCTATGGCTACACCTTC
d_call: .
v_call: TRBV6-5
cdr3_length: 11
clone_size: .
j_call: TRBJ1-2

cdr3_aa: CASSFWTSVSYEQYF
cdr3_nt: TGTGCCAGCAGCTTTTGGACTAGCGTCTCCTACGAGCAGTACTTC
d_call: TRBD2
v_call: TRBV7-2
cdr3_length: 15
clone_size: .
j_call: TRBJ2-7

cdr3_aa: CASSPARLAGGETQYF
cdr3_nt: TGTGCCAGCAGCCCGGCCCGACTAGCGGGAGGAGAGACCCAGTACTTC
d_call: TRBD2
v_call: TRBV7-2
cdr3_length: 16
clone_size: .
j_call: TRBJ2-5

cdr3_aa: CASSEYGAPGNTIYF
cdr3_nt: TGTGCCAGCAGTGAATACGGAGCCCCTGGAAACACCATATATTTT
d_call: .
v_call: TRBV2
cdr3_length: 15
clone_size: .
j_call: TRBJ1-3

cdr3_aa: CASSILGAPGYTF
cdr3_nt: TGTGCCAGCAGTATTCTGGGGGCTCCTGGCTACACCTTC
d_call: .
v_call: TRBV2
cdr3_length: 13
clone_size: .
j_call: TRBJ1-2

cdr3_aa: CASSLNARVSGANVLTF
cdr3_nt: TGCGCCAGCAGCTTGAACGCCAGGGTCTCTGGGGCCAACGTCCTGACTTTC
d_call: .
v_call: TRBV5-1
cdr3_length: 17
clone_size: .
j_call: TRBJ2-6

cdr3_aa: CASSQSGGGSDTQYF
cdr3_nt: TGCGCCAGCAGCCAATCTGGGGGGGGGAGTGATACGCAGTATTTT
d_call: TRBD2
v_call: TRBV4-1
cdr3_length: 15
clone_size: .
j_call: TRBJ2-3

cdr3_aa: CASRQRGGRGYTF
cdr3_nt: TGTGCCAGCAGGCAAAGGGGGGGACGCGGCTACACCTTC
d_call: .
v_call: TRBV9
cdr3_length: 13
clone_size: .
j_call: TRBJ1-2

cdr3_aa: CASSPPGTGGFYEQYF
cdr3_nt: TGTGCCAGCAGCCCGCCCGGGACAGGGGGCTTCTACGAGCAGTACTTC
d_call: TRBD1
v_call: TRBV5-4
cdr3_length: 16
clone_size: .
j_call: TRBJ2-7

cdr3_aa: CASSKSEGGSYNEQFF
cdr3_nt: TGCGCCAGCAGCAAATCAGAAGGAGGCTCCTACAATGAGCAGTTCTTC
d_call: .
v_call: TRBV4-1
cdr3_length: 16
clone_size: .
j_call: TRBJ2-1

cdr3_aa: CASSLTSGKSVTGELFF
cdr3_nt: TGTGCCAGCAGCTTAACTAGCGGGAAGTCAGTGACCGGGGAGCTGTTTTTT
d_call: TRBD2
v_call: TRBV7-3
cdr3_length: 17
clone_size: .
j_call: TRBJ2-2

cdr3_aa: CASSSGEGGELFF
cdr3_nt: TGTGCCAGCAGCTCAGGGGAAGGCGGGGAGCTGTTTTTT
d_call: .
v_call: TRBV7-3
cdr3_length: 13
clone_size: .
j_call: TRBJ2-2

cdr3_aa: CASSLDLGGLAKNIQYF
cdr3_nt: TGTGCCAGCAGCTTAGACCTGGGGGGACTAGCCAAAAACATTCAGTACTTC
d_call: .
v_call: TRBV7-8
cdr3_length: 17
clone_size: .
j_call: TRBJ2-4

cdr3_aa: CASSAEGIHEQYF
cdr3_nt: TGTGCCAGCAGCGCAGAGGGTATCCACGAGCAGTACTTC
d_call: .
v_call: TRBV9
cdr3_length: 13
clone_size: .
j_call: TRBJ2-7

cdr3_aa: CASSQYEFPGTSGRSRDEQFF
cdr3_nt: TGTGCCAGCAGCCAATACGAGTTTCCCGGGACTAGCGGGAGGAGCAGAGATGAGCAGTTCTTC
d_call: TRBD2
v_call: TRBV4-2
cdr3_length: 21
clone_size: .
j_call: TRBJ2-1

cdr3_aa: CASSQTGTSGVQQYF
cdr3_nt: TGTGCCAGCTCCCAAACCGGGACTAGCGGGGTTCAGCAGTACTTC
d_call: TRBD2
v_call: TRBV18
cdr3_length: 15
clone_size: .
j_call: TRBJ2-7

cdr3_aa: CAWGQDRYEQYF
cdr3_nt: TGTGCCTGGGGACAGGACCGCTACGAGCAGTACTTC
d_call: TRBD1
v_call: TRBV30
cdr3_length: 12
clone_size: once
j_call: TRBJ2-7

cdr3_aa: CASSVRTSGGTDTQYF
cdr3_nt: TGTGCCAGCAGCGTAAGAACCAGCGGGGGCACAGATACGCAGTATTTT
d_call: TRBD2
v_call: TRBV9
cdr3_length: 16
clone_size: .
j_call: TRBJ2-3

cdr3_aa: CASSEGGGHTDTQYF
cdr3_nt: TGTGCCAGCAGTGAAGGGGGGGGGCACACAGATACGCAGTATTTT
d_call: .
v_call: TRBV6-1
cdr3_length: 15
clone_size: .
j_call: TRBJ2-3

cdr3_aa: CAISGSLVSGNTIYF
cdr3_nt: TGTGCCATCAGTGGCTCTTTAGTCTCTGGAAACACCATATATTTT
d_call: .
v_call: TRBV10-3
cdr3_length: 15
clone_size: .
j_call: TRBJ1-3

cdr3_aa: CATSRKVVVSGRVPETQYF
cdr3_nt: TGTGCCACCAGCAGAAAAGTAGTGGTCAGCGGGAGGGTACCAGAGACCCAGTACTTC
d_call: TRBD2
v_call: TRBV15
cdr3_length: 19
clone_size: .
j_call: TRBJ2-5